Sequencing of this T cell receptor (beta chain) was carried out in a study of blood T cell repertoires in COVID-19. Produced via immunoSEQ multiplex PCR; TCRdb's table is partial and in-frame only. The data hold about 59,000 clones, with over 70% observed a single time. The V and J ends lost 5 bases and 5 bases respectively, with 12 bases between them. In germline, CDR1 is MNHNY, CDR2 SVGAGI (reference sequence). This CDR3 has 13 residues. Sequencing used peripheral blood. The chain recombines TRBV6-6 with TRBJ1-2; D may be TRBD1 (5 bases). The TCR comes from a woman aged 70-85 years with acute or convalescent COVID-19. The chain's CDR3 is CASSTGTEYGYTF. CDR3 nucleotides: TGTGCCAGCAGTACCGGGACTGAATATGGCTACACCTTC.